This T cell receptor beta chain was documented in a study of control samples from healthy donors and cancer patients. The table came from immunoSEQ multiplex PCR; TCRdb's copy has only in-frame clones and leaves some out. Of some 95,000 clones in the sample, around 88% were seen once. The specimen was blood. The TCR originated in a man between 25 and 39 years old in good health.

CDR3 bases: TGTGCCAGCAGCGTAGGCGGGTATAAGTTGGATACGCAGTATTTT. Translating gives CASSVGGYKLDTQYF. The V call is TRBV9, the J call TRBJ2-3; the D gene is possibly TRBD2 (5 bases). Trimming shortened V by 0 bases and J by 6 bases, and 14 bases separated the two germline ends. The CDR3 sequence is 15 residues long. Germline values: CDR1 SGDLS, CDR2 YYNGEE.